The 27 T cell receptor beta chains presented below share a single source sample, sequenced in a study of OX40 agonist ivuxolimab in advanced cancers. TCRdb's table, derived via immunoSEQ multiplex PCR, lists solely in-frame clones and lacks some. The sample consists of more than 80,000 clones, approximately 88% of them appearing once. Sequences were derived from CD4+ or CD8+ T cells sorted from blood, sampled in a trial of the OX40 agonist ivuxolimab. Source of these receptors: an adult with an advanced solid tumor such as melanoma, head and neck, liver or kidney cancer.

V and J are TRBV11-2 and TRBJ2-1; 8 bases are a match to TRBD2. The CDR3 loop spans 15 amino acids. After removal of 5 bases from V and 9 bases from J, the junction contained 12 bases not matched to a gene. Germline CDR1 reads SGHAT; CDR2 reads FQNNGV. The CDR3 loop is CASSPPAGTSLEQFF. The CDR3 nucleotides are TGTGCCAGCAGCCCCCCCGCCGGGACTAGTCTTGAGCAGTTCTTC.

The chain links TRBV9 to TRBJ2-3; D unclear. CDR1 and CDR2 (germline): SGDLS, YYNGEE. Trimming shortened V by 0 bases and J by 6 bases, and 5 bases separated the two germline ends. CDR3 length: 12 residues. CDR3 sequence (DNA): TGTGCCAGCAGCGTAGCTTTTGATACGCAGTATTTT. Translation gives CASSVAFDTQYF.

The genes are TRBV2 and TRBJ2-7; the match to TRBD2 covers 11 bases. The V gene's germline CDR1 is SNHLY and CDR2 FYNNEI. The trim removed 7 bases at V and 4 bases at J, leaving 15 bases unmatched. This CDR3 contains 17 residues. CDR3 sequence (DNA): TGTGCCAGCAACCCCGGTAGCGGGAGGGCCGGGGCTTACGAGCAGTACTTC. This translates into CASNPGSGRAGAYEQYF.

The rearrangement uses TRBV9 and TRBJ2-7, with 14 positions matching TRBD2. Trimming took 4 bases from V and 3 from J; bases not matched to a gene: 3. The CDR3 contains 15 residues. Per germline, CDR1 SGDLS and CDR2 YYNGEE. The CDR3 bases are TGTGCCAGCAGCCAGGGACTAGCGGGGGACTACGAGCAGTACTTC. Its protein product is CASSQGLAGDYEQYF.

The sample holds one count of this clone. This sequence joins TRBV11-2 and TRBJ2-2, with D perhaps TRBD2 (6 bases). CDR1 SGHAT and CDR2 FQNNGV come from the germline V gene. The V end lost 5 bases, the J end lost 5 bases, and 18 bases lay between the germline ends. There are 16 residues in the CDR3. CDR3 DNA: TGTGCCAGCAGCCCTCGGGTAGGGGAGGTTACCGGGGAGCTGTTTTTT. This translates into CASSPRVGEVTGELFF.

The chain joins TRBV6-5 to TRBJ2-5; D uncertain. From germline, CDR1 is MNHEY and CDR2 SVGAGI. V was cut by 0 bases and J by 5 bases, with 10 bases left in between. The CDR3 sequence is 14 residues long. This CDR3 is CASSYSIRQETQYF. The CDR3 DNA reads TGTGCCAGCAGTTACTCGATCCGTCAGGAGACCCAGTACTTC.

In regard to this clone: This sample includes further DNA sequences coding for the same CDR3. The rearrangement uses TRBV19 and TRBJ2-1, with 7 nucleotides matching TRBD1. This CDR3 is 14 amino acids long. Germline-derived CDR1 and CDR2 are LNHDA and SQIVND (reference sequence). V trimming: 7 bases; J trimming: 0 bases; junction bases outside the gene matches: 3. In DNA form, the CDR3 reads TGTGCCAGTACCAGGGACAGCTCCTACAATGAGCAGTTCTTC. Translating it yields CASTRDSSYNEQFF. The full variable domain, rest sourced from reference TRBV19 and TRBJ2-1, is DGGITQSPKYLFRKEGQNVTLSCEQNLNHDAMYWYRQDPGQGLRLIYYSQIVNDFQKGDIAEGYSVSREKKESFPLTVTSAQKNPTAFYLCASTRDSSYNEQFFGPGTRLTVL.

V usage is TRBV25-1 and J usage is TRBJ1-2, with a possible D match to TRBD1 (5 bases). CDR1 is MGHDK, CDR2 SYGVNS, per germline. V lost 3 bases to trimming and J lost 6 bases, with 11 bases between them. CDR3 length: 13 residues. CDR3: CASSDLAGDGYTF. The CDR3 nucleotides read TGTGCCAGCAGTGATCTCGCGGGGGATGGCTACACCTTC.

This clone has a handful of counts. The chain is built from TRBV27 and TRBJ1-1; possibly TRBD1 for D (5 bases). V lost 7 bases and J 6 bases, leaving 27 bases between the germline ends. The CDR3 spans 17 residues. Germline CDR1 MNHEY, CDR2 SMNVEV (reference sequence). CDR3 sequence (DNA): TGTGCCAGCACCGTAACCCCGGCTGGAGGGGAGGGCGCTGAAGCTTTCTTT. This translates into CASTVTPAGGEGAEAFF.

This chain connects TRBV6-6 to TRBJ1-5, with D possibly being TRBD1 (6 bases). The CDR3 spans 13 residues. Germline lookup yields CDR1 MNHNY and CDR2 SVGAGI (reference sequence). Trimming cost V 6 bases and J 4 bases, with 10 bases left between them. This CDR3 is CASRQGANQPQHF. As DNA, the CDR3 is TGTGCCAGCAGACAGGGTGCTAATCAGCCCCAGCATTTT.

In this sample, this clone turned up a few times. A junction boundary mismatches the germline segment, possibly from a read error. The chain employs TRBV27 and TRBJ1-6, with 8 bases lining up with TRBD1. This CDR3 has 14 amino acids. Germline loops: CDR1 MNHEY, CDR2 SMNVEV (reference sequence). CDR3 sequence: CASSWRTGNSPLHF. In DNA form, the CDR3 reads TGTGCCAGCAGTTGGAGGACAGGGAATTCGCCCCTCCACTTT.

The V call is TRBV6-1, the J call TRBJ2-7, with TRBD1 identical over 10 bases. V lost 1 base to trimming and J lost 4 bases; unmatched junction nucleotides: 1. This CDR3 spans 14 amino acids. CDR1 and CDR2 from the germline V gene are MNHNS and SASEGT. The DNA of the CDR3 is TGTGCCAGCAGTGAAGGGACAGGGGGGTACGAGCAGTACTTC. It encodes CASSEGTGGYEQYF.

The chain links TRBV29-1 to TRBJ1-1, with 7 bases identical to TRBD1. Looked up from germline, CDR1 is SQVTM and CDR2 is ANQGSEA. Trimming cost V 6 bases and J 4 bases; bases outside gene matches: 11. The CDR3 is 14 amino acids. CDR3 residues: CSVRDDRVSTEAFF. The DNA for the CDR3 is TGCAGCGTCCGAGACGACAGGGTGAGCACTGAAGCTTTCTTT.

This clone was observed a few times. The J gene is TRBJ1-2, the V gene TRBV14; tentative D call: TRBD1 (6 bases). CDR1 is SGHDN, CDR2 FVKESK, per germline. This CDR3 is built from 15 residues. With 2 bases removed from V and 5 bases from J, the gap between germline ends came to 15 bases. The CDR3 reads CASSQTGIYGYGYTF. The DNA for the CDR3 is TGTGCCAGCAGCCAAACAGGGATTTATGGGTATGGCTACACCTTC.

The chain has TRBV10-3 and TRBJ1-1; unclear D gene. This CDR3 comprises 14 residues. The V and J ends lost 4 bases and 4 bases respectively, with 13 bases between them. In germline, CDR1 is ENHRY, CDR2 SYGVKD. Here the CDR3 DNA reads TGTGCCATCAGTGGAGAAGGGTCTATCACTGAAGCTTTCTTT. Translating it yields CAISGEGSITEAFF.

The chain joins TRBV11-2 to TRBJ2-3; the D is unclear. The germline V and J ends were trimmed by 7 bases and 0 bases, with 8 bases remaining between them. This CDR3 region has 13 residues. Germline values: CDR1 SGHAT, CDR2 FQNNGV. The CDR3 loop reads CASTLSSTDTQYF. CDR3 DNA: TGTGCCAGCACTCTGAGTAGCACAGATACGCAGTATTTT.

The chain joins TRBV6-1 to TRBJ2-1; no clear D gene. The CDR3 has 11 residues. Trimming pared 7 bases from V and 8 bases from J, leaving 9 bases between. Germline V CDR1 and CDR2: MNHNS, SASEGT. The CDR3 here is CASTLGDEQFF. CDR3 nucleotide sequence: TGTGCCAGCACCCTTGGGGATGAGCAGTTCTTC.

The chain combines TRBV19 with TRBJ2-3; no definite D call. CDR1 LNHDA and CDR2 SQIVND come from the germline V gene (reference sequence). V lost 10 bases and J 4 bases, leaving 6 bases between the germline ends. The CDR3 extends over 10 amino acids. The chain's CDR3 is CATKADTQYF. DNA of the CDR3: TGTGCCACTAAAGCAGATACGCAGTATTTT.

This sequence joins TRBV28 and TRBJ1-5; D gene uncertain. There are 14 residues in the CDR3. CDR1 and CDR2 (germline): MDHEN, SYDVKM. V was trimmed by 3 bases and J by 0 bases, leaving 6 bases between them. The CDR3 protein is CASSFGNSNQPQHF. The CDR3 DNA sequence: TGTGCCAGCAGTTTCGGGAATAGCAATCAGCCCCAGCATTTT.

This clone was observed a handful of times. V and J are TRBV7-9 and TRBJ2-2, with a weak D call TRBD1 (5 bases). The V and J ends lost 5 bases and 0 bases respectively, with 13 bases between them. In germline, CDR1 is SEHNR, CDR2 FQNEAQ (reference sequence). CDR3 length: 16 amino acids. The DNA of the CDR3 is TGTGCCAGCAGCCCAGGACAATGGGCGAACACCGGGGAGCTGTTTTTT. This translates into CASSPGQWANTGELFF.

J is TRBJ2-3 and V is TRBV6-6; 7 nucleotides align to TRBD1. The V and J ends lost 10 bases and 4 bases, in that order; junction bases with no gene match: 8. The CDR3 runs 13 residues. In germline, CDR1 is MNHNY, CDR2 SVGAGI (reference sequence). Written as DNA, the CDR3 is TGTGCCACCTCCACAGGGGCCCCAGATACGCAGTATTTT. Its translation: CATSTGAPDTQYF.

J is TRBJ2-1 and V is TRBV4-1; D possibly corresponds to TRBD2 (5 bases). CDR1 and CDR2 (germline): MGHRA, YSYEKL. The CDR3 runs to 16 residues. The V end lost 4 bases, the J end lost 6 bases, and 19 bases lay between the germline ends. CDR3: CASSPELGSFRNEQFF. CDR3 DNA sequence: TGCGCCAGCAGCCCAGAACTAGGCTCGTTTCGCAATGAGCAGTTCTTC.

This clone showed up just once. The chain combines TRBV29-1 with TRBJ2-5; D uncertain. Germline CDR1 reads SQVTM; CDR2 reads ANQGSEA. The CDR3 extends over 17 amino acids. Trimming cost V 0 bases and J 2 bases, with 19 bases left between them. In nucleotides, the CDR3 is TGCAGCGTTGAAGAGAGGTTTCGGCTCCTGGGTCAAGAGACCCAGTACTTC. Amino acid sequence: CSVEERFRLLGQETQYF.

The chain employs TRBV5-1 and TRBJ1-6; weak D call: TRBD1 (6 bases). The CDR3 sequence is 14 residues long. The germline V gene has CDR1 SGHRS and CDR2 YFSETQ. V shed 3 bases and J shed 10 bases, with 14 bases lying between them. Written as DNA, the CDR3 is TGCGCCAGCAGCTGGCAGGGGCACGTATCACCCCTCCACTTT. It codes for CASSWQGHVSPLHF.

The V call is TRBV5-1, the J call TRBJ2-5, with 9 bases matching TRBD2. Looked up from germline, CDR1 is SGHRS and CDR2 is YFSETQ. Unmatched junction bases numbered 3, after V lost 1 base and J lost 5 bases. The CDR3 is 14 amino acids. CDR3 nucleotides: TGCGCCAGCAGCTTGTCTACTAGCGGGGAGACCCAGTACTTC. As protein: CASSLSTSGETQYF.

J is TRBJ2-5 and V is TRBV7-3; D gene unclear. The CDR3 has 13 residues. The V end was cut by 3 bases, the J end by 1 base, with 6 bases between. Germline CDR1 SGHTA, CDR2 FQGTGA. The CDR3 here is CASSLRIQETQYF. The DNA for the CDR3 is TGTGCCAGCAGCTTGAGGATCCAAGAGACCCAGTACTTC.

The chain recombines TRBV10-1 with TRBJ2-2; D ambiguous. This CDR3 contains 14 residues. Looked up from germline, CDR1 is WNHNN and CDR2 is SYGVQD (reference sequence). V lost 4 bases and J 0 bases, leaving 6 bases between the germline ends. The CDR3 DNA sequence: TGCGCCAGCAGTGTGGCAGCGAACACCGGGGAGCTGTTTTTT. The encoded protein is CASSVAANTGELFF.